Listed below are T cell receptor beta chains from one sample, sequenced in a study of cytomegalovirus exposure and HLA in healthy donors. Only in-frame clones appear in the TCRdb table, and some are missing; sequencing was by immunoSEQ multiplex PCR. The repertoire includes roughly 110,000 clones, over 65% of them detected once, and about 15% sits in the top ten. The source material was PBMCs. These receptors came from a woman aged 35 to 49 in good health and CMV-seropositive. The CDR3 runs from the conserved cysteine through the conserved F or W. The D gene is left open where the match is weak. Clone size is stated in some rows and not others, as once, few, many or a class when expanded.

J gene: TRBJ2-5; D gene: NA; clone size: NA; V gene: TRBV13; CDR3 protein: CASSLASLTQYF; CDR3 DNA: TGTGCCAGCAGCTTGGCTTCGCTGACCCAGTACTTC
J gene: TRBJ1-1; D gene: NA; clone size: few; V gene: TRBV10-2; CDR3 protein: CASSEPTELNTEAFF; CDR3 DNA: TGCGCCAGCAGTGAGCCGACAGAGCTGAACACTGAAGCTTTCTTT
J gene: TRBJ2-7; D gene: NA; clone size: NA; V gene: TRBV11-2; CDR3 protein: CASSLEQGAFYEQYF; CDR3 DNA: TGTGCCAGCAGCTTAGAGCAGGGTGCGTTCTACGAGCAGTACTTC
J gene: TRBJ1-3; D gene: NA; clone size: NA; V gene: TRBV2; CDR3 protein: CASKSSGSSGNTIYF; CDR3 DNA: TGTGCCAGCAAGTCCTCCGGTAGCTCTGGAAACACCATATATTTT
J gene: TRBJ2-5; D gene: NA; clone size: NA; V gene: TRBV9; CDR3 protein: CASSVGIQETQYF; CDR3 DNA: TGTGCCAGCAGCGTGGGCATCCAAGAGACCCAGTACTTC
J gene: TRBJ2-7; D gene: TRBD1; clone size: NA; V gene: TRBV9; CDR3 protein: CASSVAAGQGVKEQYF; CDR3 DNA: TGTGCCAGCAGCGTAGCCGCGGGACAGGGGGTTAAGGAGCAGTACTTC
J gene: TRBJ2-5; D gene: NA; clone size: few; V gene: TRBV29-1; CDR3 protein: CSVGQGSRQETQYF; CDR3 DNA: TGCAGCGTTGGTCAGGGCAGCCGTCAAGAGACCCAGTACTTC
J gene: TRBJ1-4; D gene: NA; clone size: NA; V gene: TRBV2; CDR3 protein: CASSTAATNEKLFF; CDR3 DNA: TGTGCCAGCAGTACGGCGGCAACTAATGAAAAACTGTTTTTT
J gene: TRBJ2-1; D gene: NA; clone size: few; V gene: TRBV7-2; CDR3 protein: CASSKDTEQFF; CDR3 DNA: TGTGCCAGCAGCAAGGACACGGAGCAGTTCTTC
J gene: TRBJ2-1; D gene: TRBD1; clone size: NA; V gene: TRBV7-2; CDR3 protein: CASSLDSGQGRNEQFF; CDR3 DNA: TGTGCCAGCAGCTTAGATTCTGGACAGGGGCGGAATGAGCAGTTCTTC
J gene: TRBJ2-7; D gene: TRBD1; clone size: NA; V gene: TRBV6-5; CDR3 protein: CASRDRVSYEQYF; CDR3 DNA: TGTGCCAGCAGAGACAGGGTTTCCTACGAGCAGTACTTC
J gene: TRBJ1-2; D gene: NA; clone size: NA; V gene: TRBV10-3; CDR3 protein: CAISDDRSGYTF; CDR3 DNA: TGTGCCATCAGTGACGACAGGTCTGGCTACACCTTC
J gene: TRBJ1-5; D gene: NA; clone size: NA; V gene: TRBV6-6; CDR3 protein: CASSYSTGNQPQHF; CDR3 DNA: TGTGCCAGCAGTTACTCGACAGGAAATCAGCCCCAGCATTTT
J gene: TRBJ2-1; D gene: TRBD2; clone size: few; V gene: TRBV5-1; CDR3 protein: CASSLAVAGDEQFF; CDR3 DNA: TGCGCCAGCAGCTTGGCGGTAGCGGGGGATGAGCAGTTCTTC
J gene: TRBJ2-5; D gene: TRBD2; clone size: NA; V gene: TRBV19; CDR3 protein: CASSIADGRGAQYF; CDR3 DNA: TGTGCCAGTAGTATAGCCGACGGCCGGGGGGCCCAGTACTTC
J gene: TRBJ1-5; D gene: NA; clone size: NA; V gene: TRBV15; CDR3 protein: CATSRDRQSRNQPQHF; CDR3 DNA: TGTGCCACCAGCAGAGATCGACAGTCTCGCAATCAGCCCCAGCATTTT